This TCR beta chain originates from a study of regulatory T cells in long-lasting Graves disease. Study outcomes and limitations: TRBV28, TRBJ1-2 and TRBJ2-5 were segments that persistent disease favored.

There are many counts of this clonotype. Its specificity is unknown. The germline CDR1 and CDR2 sequences are SNHLY and FYNNEI. The CDR3 is 14 amino acids. The ends were cut back, 8 bases at V and 3 bases at J, with 13 bases in the middle. CDR3-region Arm-PCR and iRepertoire HTBI primers produced the TCR beta libraries. TCRdb re-analysed the multiplex PCR reads in MiXCR, keeping a single row per CDR3 protein. The repertoire includes about 440,000 distinct CDR3 sequences, under 15% of them detected once, and around 17% sits in the top ten. Time point indicated: newly diagnosed GD, antithyroid drugs for less than 3 months. TCR sequences were obtained from RNA taken from PBMCs. Xi'an, China, was home to the endocrinology department that provided patients. These sequences were also reported in another study, on T cells in Graves' hyperthyroidism and ophthalmopathy. From that report: Within blood appeared most thyroid clonotypes that had expanded above 0.001.

The TCR comes from a woman in her 30s with Graves disease. V usage is TRBV2 and J usage is TRBJ1-4, with D possibly matching TRBD1 (5 bases). The sample in question was peripheral blood mononuclear cells (PBMCs), obtained at new diagnosis, from a patient treated with antithyroid drugs. In DNA form, the CDR3 reads TGTGCCAGCGTCAGACAGATGTCTAATGAAAAACTGTTTTTT. Amino acid sequence: CASVRQMSNEKLFF.